This T cell receptor beta chain is drawn from a study of OX40 agonist ivuxolimab in advanced cancers. Study overall: The patients received agonistic anti-OX40 (CD134) antibody ivuxolimab. Ivuxolimab was administered intravenously to patients at 0.01 to 10 mg/kg every 2 weeks. A mean age of roughly 60 years, range roughly 20 to 85, was recorded, and roughly 80% were male.

V lost 0 bases and J lost 11; bases outside the gene matches: 12. The CDR3 is 16 amino acids. Looked up from germline, CDR1 is SGHNT and CDR2 is YENEEA. Sequenced by immunoSEQ multiplex PCR; TCRdb stores in-frame clones only, minus some. Here the sample spans some 40,000 clones, just under 95% being singletons. Study conclusions and caveats: Clonal expansion from baseline to week 6 occurred in both CD4+ and CD8+ T cells.

In regard to this clone: The antigen remains unidentified.

The chain combines TRBV11-3 with TRBJ2-5; 10 nucleotides match TRBD1. The clonotype originates from an adult with an advanced solid tumor such as melanoma, head and neck, liver or kidney cancer. The sample in question was CD4+ or CD8+ T cells sorted from blood, obtained in a trial of the OX40 agonist ivuxolimab. Written as DNA, the CDR3 is TGTGCCAGCAGCTTAGACAGCGGGACAGGGGCTTGGGAGCAGTACTTC. It codes for CASSLDSGTGAWEQYF.